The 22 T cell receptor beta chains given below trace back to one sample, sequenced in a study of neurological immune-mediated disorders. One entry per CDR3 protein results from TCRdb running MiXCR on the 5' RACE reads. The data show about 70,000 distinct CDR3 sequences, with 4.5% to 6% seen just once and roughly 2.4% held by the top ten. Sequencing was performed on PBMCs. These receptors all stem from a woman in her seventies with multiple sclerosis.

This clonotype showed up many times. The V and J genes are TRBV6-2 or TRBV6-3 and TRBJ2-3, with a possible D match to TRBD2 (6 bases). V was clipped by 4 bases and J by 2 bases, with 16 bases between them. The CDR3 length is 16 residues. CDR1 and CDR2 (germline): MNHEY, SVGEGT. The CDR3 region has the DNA TGTGCCAGCAGTTTGTGGGACTCCCGATCCACAGATACGCAGTATTTT. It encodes CASSLWDSRSTDTQYF.

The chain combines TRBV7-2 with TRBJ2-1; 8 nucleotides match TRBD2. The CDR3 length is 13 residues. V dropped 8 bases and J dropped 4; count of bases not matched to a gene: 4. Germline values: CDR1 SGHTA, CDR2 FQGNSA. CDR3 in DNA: TGTGCCAGCCAGCGGGAGATTTACAATGAGCAGTTCTTC. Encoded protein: CASQREIYNEQFF.

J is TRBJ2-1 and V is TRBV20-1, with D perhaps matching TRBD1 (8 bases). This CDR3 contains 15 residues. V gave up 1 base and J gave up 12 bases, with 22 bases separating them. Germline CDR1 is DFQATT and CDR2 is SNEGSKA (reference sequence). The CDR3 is CSARGRDRGGKGQFF. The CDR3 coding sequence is TGCAGTGCTAGAGGCCGTGACAGGGGAGGGAAAGGGCAGTTCTTC.

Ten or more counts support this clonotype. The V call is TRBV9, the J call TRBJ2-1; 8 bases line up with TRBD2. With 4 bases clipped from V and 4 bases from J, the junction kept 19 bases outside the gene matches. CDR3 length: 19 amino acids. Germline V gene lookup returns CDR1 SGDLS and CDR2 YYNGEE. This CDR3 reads CASSPNDRGVLAEYNEQFF. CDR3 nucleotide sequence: TGTGCCAGCAGCCCCAACGACCGGGGGGTACTAGCGGAGTACAATGAGCAGTTCTTC. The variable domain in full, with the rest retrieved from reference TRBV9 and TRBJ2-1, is DSGVTQTPKHLITATGQRVTLRCSPRSGDLSVYWYQQSLDQGLQFLIQYYNGEERAKGNILERFSAQQFPDLHSELNLSSLELGDSALYFCASSPNDRGVLAEYNEQFFGPGTRLTVL.

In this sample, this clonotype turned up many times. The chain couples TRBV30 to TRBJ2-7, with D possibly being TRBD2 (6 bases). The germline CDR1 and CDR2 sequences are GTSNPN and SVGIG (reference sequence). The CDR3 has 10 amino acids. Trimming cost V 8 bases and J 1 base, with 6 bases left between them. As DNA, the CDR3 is TGTGCCGGGGGGTCCTACGAGCAGTACTTC. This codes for CAGGSYEQYF.

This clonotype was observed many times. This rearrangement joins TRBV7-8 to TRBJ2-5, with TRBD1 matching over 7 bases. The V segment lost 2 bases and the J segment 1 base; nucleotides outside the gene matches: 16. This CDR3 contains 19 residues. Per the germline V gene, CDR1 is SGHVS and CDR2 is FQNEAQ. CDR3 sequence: CASSLWSLSGQITQETQYF. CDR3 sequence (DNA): TGTGCCAGCAGCTTATGGTCCCTTTCGGGACAGATTACCCAAGAGACCCAGTACTTC.

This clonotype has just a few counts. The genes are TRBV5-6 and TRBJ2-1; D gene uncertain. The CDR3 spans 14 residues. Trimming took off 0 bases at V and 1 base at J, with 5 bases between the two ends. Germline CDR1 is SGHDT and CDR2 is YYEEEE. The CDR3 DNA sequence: TGTGCCAGCAGCTTGGAGTTTTCCTACAATGAGCAGTTCTTC. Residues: CASSLEFSYNEQFF.

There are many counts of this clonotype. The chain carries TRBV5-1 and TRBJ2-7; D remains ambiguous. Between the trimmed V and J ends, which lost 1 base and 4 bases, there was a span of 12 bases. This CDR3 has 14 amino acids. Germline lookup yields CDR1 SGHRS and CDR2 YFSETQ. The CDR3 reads CASSLYAEAYEQYF. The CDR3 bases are TGCGCCAGCAGCTTGTATGCGGAAGCTTACGAGCAGTACTTC.

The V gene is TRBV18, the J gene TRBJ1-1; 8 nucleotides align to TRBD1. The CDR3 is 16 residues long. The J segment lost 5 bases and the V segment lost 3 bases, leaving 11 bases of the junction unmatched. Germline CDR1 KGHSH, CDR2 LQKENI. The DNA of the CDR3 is TGTGCCAGCTCACCCCGGACAGGGCAAGGGAGGACTGAAGCTTTCTTT. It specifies CASSPRTGQGRTEAFF.

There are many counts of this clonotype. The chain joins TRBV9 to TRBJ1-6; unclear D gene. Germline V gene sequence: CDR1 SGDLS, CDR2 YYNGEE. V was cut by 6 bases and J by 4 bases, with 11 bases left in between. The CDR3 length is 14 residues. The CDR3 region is CASTSGGYNSPLHF. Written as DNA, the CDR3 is TGTGCCAGCACCTCAGGCGGGTATAATTCACCCCTCCACTTT.

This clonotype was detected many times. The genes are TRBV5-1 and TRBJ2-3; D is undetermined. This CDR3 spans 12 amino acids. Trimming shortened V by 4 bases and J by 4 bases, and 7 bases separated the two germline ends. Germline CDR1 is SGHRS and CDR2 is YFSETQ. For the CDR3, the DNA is TGCGCCAGCAGCCTCTATGCAGATACGCAGTATTTT. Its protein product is CASSLYADTQYF.

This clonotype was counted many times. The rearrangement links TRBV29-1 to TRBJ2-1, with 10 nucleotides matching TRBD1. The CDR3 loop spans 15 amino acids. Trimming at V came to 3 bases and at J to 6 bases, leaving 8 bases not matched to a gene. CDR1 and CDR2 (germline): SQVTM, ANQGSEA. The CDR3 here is CSVEPGQGVLNEQFF. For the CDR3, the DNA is TGCAGCGTTGAGCCCGGACAGGGGGTTCTCAATGAGCAGTTCTTC.

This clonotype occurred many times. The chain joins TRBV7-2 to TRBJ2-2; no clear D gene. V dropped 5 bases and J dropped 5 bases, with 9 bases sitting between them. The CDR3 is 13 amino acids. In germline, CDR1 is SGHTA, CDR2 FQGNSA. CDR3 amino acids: CASSPVVTGELFF. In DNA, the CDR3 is TGTGCCAGCAGCCCGGTCGTAACCGGGGAGCTGTTTTTT.

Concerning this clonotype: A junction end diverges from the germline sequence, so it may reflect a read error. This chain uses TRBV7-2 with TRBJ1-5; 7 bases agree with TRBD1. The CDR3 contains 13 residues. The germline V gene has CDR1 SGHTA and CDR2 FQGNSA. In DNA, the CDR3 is TGTGCCAGCAGCTTACAGGGGGATCAGCACCAGCATTTT. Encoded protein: CASSLQGDQHQHF.

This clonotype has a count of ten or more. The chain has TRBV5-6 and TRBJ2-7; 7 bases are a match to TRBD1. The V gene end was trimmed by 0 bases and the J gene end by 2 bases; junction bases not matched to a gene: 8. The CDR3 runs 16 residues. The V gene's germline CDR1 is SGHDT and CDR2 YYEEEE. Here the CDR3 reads CASSLAGQLRAYEQYF. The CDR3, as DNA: TGTGCCAGCAGCTTGGCGGGACAGCTAAGGGCCTACGAGCAGTACTTC.

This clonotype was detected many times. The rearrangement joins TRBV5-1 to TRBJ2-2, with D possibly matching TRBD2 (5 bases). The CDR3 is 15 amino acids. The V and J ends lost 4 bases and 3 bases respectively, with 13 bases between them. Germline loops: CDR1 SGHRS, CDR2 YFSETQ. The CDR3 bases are TGCGCCAGCAGCCCCCGAGCGCGGGACACCGGGGAGCTGTTTTTT. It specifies CASSPRARDTGELFF.

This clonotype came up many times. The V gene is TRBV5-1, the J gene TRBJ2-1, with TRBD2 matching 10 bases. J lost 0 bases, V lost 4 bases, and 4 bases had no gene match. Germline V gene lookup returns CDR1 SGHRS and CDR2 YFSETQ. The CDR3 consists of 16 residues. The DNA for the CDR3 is TGCGCCAGCAGCGTCGGACTAGCGGCCTCCTACAATGAGCAGTTCTTC. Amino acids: CASSVGLAASYNEQFF.

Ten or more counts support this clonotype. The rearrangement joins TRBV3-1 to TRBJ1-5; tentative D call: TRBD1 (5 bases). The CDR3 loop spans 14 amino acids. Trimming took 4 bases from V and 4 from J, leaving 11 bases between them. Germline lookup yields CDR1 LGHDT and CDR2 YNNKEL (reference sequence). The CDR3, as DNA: TGTGCCAGCAGCCTACGGACACTTAATCAGCCCCAGCATTTT. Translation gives CASSLRTLNQPQHF.

In DNA form, the CDR3 reads TGTGCCAGCAGCTTACGGGGTACGGGGTTAGGAGAGACCCAGTACTTC. Protein: CASSLRGTGLGETQYF. The rearrangement joins TRBV7-2 to TRBJ2-5; possible D gene TRBD2, 5 bases. The CDR3 contains 16 residues. Trimming took off 2 bases at V and 4 bases at J, with 17 bases between the two ends. From germline, CDR1 is SGHTA and CDR2 FQGNSA.

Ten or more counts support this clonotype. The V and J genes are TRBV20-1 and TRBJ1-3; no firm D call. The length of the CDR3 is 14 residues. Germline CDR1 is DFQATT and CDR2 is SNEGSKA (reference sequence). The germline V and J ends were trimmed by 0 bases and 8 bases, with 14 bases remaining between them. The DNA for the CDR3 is TGCAGTGCTAGAGATTCCGGGAAGGGAGACACCATATATTTT. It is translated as CSARDSGKGDTIYF.

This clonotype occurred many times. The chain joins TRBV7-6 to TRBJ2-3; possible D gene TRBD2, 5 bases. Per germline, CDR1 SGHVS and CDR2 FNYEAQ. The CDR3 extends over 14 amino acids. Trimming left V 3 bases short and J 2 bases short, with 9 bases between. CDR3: CASSFGGPTDTQYF. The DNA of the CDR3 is TGTGCCAGCAGCTTTGGCGGGCCCACAGATACGCAGTATTTT. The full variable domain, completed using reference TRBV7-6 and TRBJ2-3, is GAGVSQSPRYKVTKRGQDVALRCDPISGHVSLYWYRQALGQGPEFLTYFNYEAQQDKSGLPNDRFSAERPEGSISTLTIQRTEQRDSAMYRCASSFGGPTDTQYFGPGTRLTVL.

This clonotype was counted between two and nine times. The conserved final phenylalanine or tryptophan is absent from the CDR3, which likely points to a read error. The CDR3 protein is CASSSGTFYGYTI. The CDR3 nucleotides read TGTGCCAGCAGTTCGGGAACCTTCTATGGCTACACCATC. V gene TRBV12-3 or TRBV12-4 combines with J gene TRBJ1-2, with D unclear. The CDR3 runs 13 residues. The germline V and J ends were trimmed by 4 bases and 4 bases, with 10 bases remaining between them.